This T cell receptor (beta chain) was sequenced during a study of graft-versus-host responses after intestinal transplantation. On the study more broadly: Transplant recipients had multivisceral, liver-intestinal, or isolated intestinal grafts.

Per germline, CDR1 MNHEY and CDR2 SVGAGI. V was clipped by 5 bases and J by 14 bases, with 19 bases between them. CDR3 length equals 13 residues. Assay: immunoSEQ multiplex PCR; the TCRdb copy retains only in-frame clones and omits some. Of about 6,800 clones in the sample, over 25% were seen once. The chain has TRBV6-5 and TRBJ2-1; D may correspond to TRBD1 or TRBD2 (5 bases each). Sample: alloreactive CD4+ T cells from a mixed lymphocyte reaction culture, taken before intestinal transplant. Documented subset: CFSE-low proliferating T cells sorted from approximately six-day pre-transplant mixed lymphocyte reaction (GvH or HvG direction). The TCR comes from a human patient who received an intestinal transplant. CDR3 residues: CASSRQGRRGEFF. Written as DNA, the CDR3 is TGTGCCAGCAGTCGACAAGGACGGCGAGGGGAGTTCTTC.